A single sample gave rise to the 31 T cell receptor beta chains below, sequenced in a study of B cell selection in AIRE deficiency. Sorted regulatory T cells were CD4-positive, CD25-high and CD127-low or negative. TCRdb's table, derived via immunoSEQ multiplex PCR, lists solely in-frame clones and lacks some. This sample has some 21,000 clones, with 94% found just once. The sequencing sample was made of Tregs sorted from PBMCs. The receptors here all came from a human donor with AIRE deficiency.

The chain combines TRBV5-5 with TRBJ2-7; D perhaps matches TRBD2 (6 bases). CDR3 length: 13 amino acids. Germline CDR1 is SGHKS and CDR2 is YYEKEE (reference sequence). V was clipped by 4 bases and J by 6 bases, with 14 bases between them. For the CDR3, the DNA is TGTGCCAGCAGCGCGGGACTGTCAGGCGAGCAGTACTTC. Amino acid sequence: CASSAGLSGEQYF.

The gene calls are TRBV9 and TRBJ2-7, with TRBD1 matching over 8 bases. V lost 4 bases, J lost 2 bases, and 5 bases stayed unmatched. Germline V gene lookup returns CDR1 SGDLS and CDR2 YYNGEE. This CDR3 has 14 residues. The CDR3 region has the DNA TGTGCCAGCAGCCTACAGGGGGGCCCCTACGAGCAGTACTTC. Protein product: CASSLQGGPYEQYF.

The chain couples TRBV28 to TRBJ1-4; possibly TRBD1 for D (6 bases). The CDR3 has 15 amino acids. Germline V gene sequence: CDR1 MDHEN, CDR2 SYDVKM. The V end was cut by 2 bases, the J end by 4 bases, with 11 bases between. The chain's CDR3 is CASSLLGGFNEKLFF. CDR3 in DNA: TGTGCCAGCAGTTTACTCGGGGGCTTTAATGAAAAACTGTTTTTT.

The chain recombines TRBV6-5 with TRBJ2-1, with a weak D call TRBD2 (5 bases). The CDR3 length is 14 residues. The V gene lost 7 bases and the J gene lost 4 bases, with 14 bases spanning the gap. CDR1 is MNHEY, CDR2 SVGAGI, per germline. The CDR3 nucleotides read TGTGCCAGCACCTACTGGAGCGGTTACAATGAGCAGTTCTTC. Residues: CASTYWSGYNEQFF.

The rearrangement uses TRBV19 and TRBJ2-7; possible D gene TRBD1, 6 bases. This CDR3 spans 15 amino acids. The ends were cut back, 6 bases at V and 0 bases at J, with 15 bases in the middle. Germline V gene data show CDR1 as LNHDA and CDR2 as SQIVND (reference sequence). CDR3 sequence (DNA): TGTGCCAGTAGCCGCCTAGGGGGTCTCTCCTACGAGCAGTACTTC. This gives the protein CASSRLGGLSYEQYF. The whole variable domain, remainder taken from reference TRBV19 and TRBJ2-7, is DGGITQSPKYLFRKEGQNVTLSCEQNLNHDAMYWYRQDPGQGLRLIYYSQIVNDFQKGDIAEGYSVSREKKESFPLTVTSAQKNPTAFYLCASSRLGGLSYEQYFGPGTRLTVT.

The chain uses TRBV5-6 and TRBJ2-7; D is tentatively TRBD1 or TRBD2 (7 bases each). The germline CDR1 and CDR2 sequences are SGHDT and YYEEEE. CDR3 size: 14 residues. The V and J ends lost 5 bases and 0 bases respectively, with 12 bases between them. This chain's CDR3 is CASSSRGGSYEQYF. The CDR3 DNA is TGTGCCAGCAGTTCCAGGGGGGGCTCCTACGAGCAGTACTTC.

This clone was found a few times. This chain links TRBV27 with TRBJ2-1; D could derive from TRBD1 or TRBD2 (5 bases each). CDR3 length equals 13 residues. Trimming left V 6 bases short and J 4 bases short, with 10 bases between. Germline-derived CDR1 and CDR2 are MNHEY and SMNVEV (reference sequence). The CDR3 nucleotides read TGTGCCAGCAGGAGGGGACCGTACAATGAGCAGTTCTTC. Protein sequence: CASRRGPYNEQFF.

The gene calls are TRBV4-3 and TRBJ2-1; 11 nucleotides match TRBD2. V was pared by 0 bases and J by 10 bases, with 5 bases of the junction left unmatched. Germline CDR1 and CDR2: LGHNA and YSLEER. The CDR3 runs to 15 residues. The CDR3 is CASSQELAGGAEQFF. CDR3 DNA sequence: TGCGCCAGCAGCCAAGAGTTAGCGGGAGGGGCAGAGCAGTTCTTC.

This clone occurred once. The chain recombines TRBV11-3 with TRBJ1-2, with D uncertain. Germline-derived CDR1 and CDR2 are SGHNT and YENEEA. Trimming took 0 bases from V and 8 from J, leaving 7 bases between them. The CDR3 covers 12 residues. The CDR3 DNA is TGTGCCAGCAGCTTAGACCCAGGCGGCTACACCTTC. Protein sequence: CASSLDPGGYTF. Filled out from reference TRBV11-3 and TRBJ1-2, the complete variable domain reads EAGVVQSPRYKIIEKKQPVAFWCNPISGHNTLYWYLQNLGQGPELLIRYENEEAVDDSQLPKDRFSAERLKGVDSTLKIQPAELGDSAVYLCASSLDPGGYTFGSGTRLTVV.

The chain joins TRBV2 to TRBJ2-2; 10 bases fit TRBD1. This CDR3 has 17 residues. The germline gives CDR1 SNHLY, CDR2 FYNNEI. Germline trimming cut 3 bases from V and 2 bases from J; bases unmatched to any gene: 6. The CDR3 is CASSEGQGTRNTGELFF. CDR3 in DNA: TGTGCCAGCAGTGAGGGACAGGGGACTCGTAACACCGGGGAGCTGTTTTTT.

J is TRBJ1-2 and V is TRBV6-6; D possibly corresponds to TRBD1 (6 bases). Germline CDR1 is MNHNY and CDR2 is SVGAGI (reference sequence). CDR3 length: 15 amino acids. Trimming took off 6 bases at V and 1 base at J, with 15 bases between the two ends. CDR3 DNA: TGTGCCAGCAGACCCACAGGGAGGGTTAACTATGGCTACACCTTC. Translated, it gives CASRPTGRVNYGYTF.

The CDR3 DNA sequence: TGTGCCAGCGGCCACAGGGGGCTCACAGATACGCAGTATTTT. Protein: CASGHRGLTDTQYF. The chain couples TRBV11-3 to TRBJ2-3; 9 bases agree with TRBD1. The junction had 5 bases not matched to a gene; V was cut back by 8 bases and J by 2 bases. The length of the CDR3 is 14 residues. In germline, CDR1 is SGHNT, CDR2 YENEEA.

The chain is built from TRBV19 and TRBJ2-1; a weak D match, TRBD1 (7 bases). Looked up from germline, CDR1 is LNHDA and CDR2 is SQIVND (reference sequence). This CDR3 contains 16 residues. Trimming took off 2 bases at V and 7 bases at J, with 18 bases between the two ends. CDR3 DNA: TGTGCCAGTAGTATACAGGGGGGACTGTCCGGGAATGAGCAGTTCTTC. Amino acid sequence: CASSIQGGLSGNEQFF. The entire variable domain, with the rest obtained from reference TRBV19 and TRBJ2-1, is as follows: DGGITQSPKYLFRKEGQNVTLSCEQNLNHDAMYWYRQDPGQGLRLIYYSQIVNDFQKGDIAEGYSVSREKKESFPLTVTSAQKNPTAFYLCASSIQGGLSGNEQFFGPGTRLTVL.

The chain links TRBV19 to TRBJ2-1; D remains ambiguous. In germline, CDR1 is LNHDA, CDR2 SQIVND (reference sequence). The CDR3 covers 14 residues. V was cut by 6 bases and J by 6 bases, with 15 bases left in between. The CDR3 reads CASREMRNVNEQFF. The CDR3 coding sequence is TGTGCCAGTAGGGAGATGAGGAATGTCAATGAGCAGTTCTTC. Together with reference TRBV19 and TRBJ2-1, the CDR3 gives the full variable domain: DGGITQSPKYLFRKEGQNVTLSCEQNLNHDAMYWYRQDPGQGLRLIYYSQIVNDFQKGDIAEGYSVSREKKESFPLTVTSAQKNPTAFYLCASREMRNVNEQFFGPGTRLTVL.

The chain has TRBV7-2 and TRBJ2-3; 9 nucleotides line up with TRBD2. J lost 0 bases, V lost 5 bases, and 6 bases had no gene match. Germline CDR1 and CDR2: SGHTA and FQGNSA. The CDR3 sequence is 16 residues long. The DNA of the CDR3 is TGTGCCAGCAGCACCAGACTAGCGGCTAGCACAGATACGCAGTATTTT. Amino acid sequence: CASSTRLAASTDTQYF.

V and J are TRBV29-1 and TRBJ2-2, with 11 bases aligning to TRBD1. The CDR3 extends over 19 amino acids. Germline lookup yields CDR1 SQVTM and CDR2 ANQGSEA. J was trimmed by 7 bases and V by 6 bases; bases with no gene match: 22. CDR3 bases: TGCAGCGTCAAAGGATCGGGTTGGGGACAGGGGGGATTCGGCGGGGAGCTGTTTTTT. It encodes CSVKGSGWGQGGFGGELFF.

V and J are TRBV30 and TRBJ1-1; 7 bases are a match to TRBD1. The CDR3 has 14 residues. Per the germline V gene, CDR1 is GTSNPN and CDR2 is SVGIG (reference sequence). V lost 2 bases to trimming and J lost 3 bases; unmatched junction nucleotides: 6. The CDR3 loop reads CAWSLTGWYTEAFF. The CDR3 nucleotides read TGTGCCTGGAGTTTGACAGGGTGGTACACTGAAGCTTTCTTT.

This sequence joins TRBV7-2 and TRBJ1-5; 7 bases map to TRBD1. The CDR3 length is 14 residues. Per the germline V gene, CDR1 is SGHTA and CDR2 is FQGNSA. Trimming removed 4 bases from V and 4 bases from J; junction bases left unmatched: 4. In nucleotides, the CDR3 is TGTGCCAGCAGCTCAGGGGGTTGGAATCAGCCCCAGCATTTT. Protein sequence: CASSSGGWNQPQHF.

This clone was found a few times. The CDR3 bases are TGTGCCAGCAGTGCGGGGAATCCCTACAATGAGCAGTTCTTC. It codes for CASSAGNPYNEQFF. The chain carries TRBV11-3 and TRBJ2-1, with D tentatively TRBD2 (6 bases). From germline, CDR1 is SGHNT and CDR2 YENEEA. The V end was cut by 6 bases, the J end by 2 bases, with 11 bases between. The CDR3 runs 14 residues.

The genes are TRBV5-1 and TRBJ2-2; D ambiguous. The CDR3 runs to 13 residues. Germline loops: CDR1 SGHRS, CDR2 YFSETQ. V lost 4 bases to trimming and J lost 8 bases, with 12 bases between them. The CDR3 spells CASSRRYEGELFF. CDR3 bases: TGCGCCAGCAGCCGTAGATACGAAGGGGAGCTGTTTTTT.

The CDR3 loop is CASSPALTRGEKLFF. CDR3 in DNA: TGTGCCAGCTCACCAGCCCTGACTCGCGGTGAAAAACTGTTTTTT. The chain combines TRBV18 with TRBJ1-4, with unresolved D. Trimming removed 2 bases at V and 7 bases at J, with 14 bases between. Germline-derived CDR1 and CDR2 are KGHSH and LQKENI. The CDR3 extends over 15 amino acids.

As for this clone: The same CDR3 also results from other DNA sequences found in this sample. The V call is TRBV2, the J call TRBJ2-2, with 7 bases lining up with TRBD2. J gave up 0 bases and V 9 bases, and 1 base lay outside the gene matches. This CDR3 spans 13 amino acids. The germline V gene encodes CDR1 SNHLY and CDR2 FYNNEI. The CDR3 DNA is TGTGCCAGTACTAGCGCGAACACCGGGGAGCTGTTTTTT. Translating it yields CASTSANTGELFF.

This chain uses TRBV14 with TRBJ2-3; no clear D gene. This CDR3 has 16 amino acids. Germline values: CDR1 SGHDN, CDR2 FVKESK. V was clipped by 2 bases and J by 3 bases, with 15 bases between them. The DNA of the CDR3 is TGTGCCAGCAGCCAACATGTGCCGCGGACGACAGATACGCAGTATTTT. It encodes CASSQHVPRTTDTQYF.

The chain has TRBV19 and TRBJ2-1; D may be TRBD2 (5 bases). CDR3 length: 15 amino acids. The V gene's germline CDR1 is LNHDA and CDR2 SQIVND (reference sequence). Deletions cut 1 base from V and 7 bases from J, with 14 bases between. The DNA for the CDR3 is TGTGCCAGTAGTATAGCGACTACCGTTTGGAATGAGCAGTTCTTC. This gives the protein CASSIATTVWNEQFF.

CDR3 amino acids: CASRITGRHEQFF. The CDR3 nucleotides are TGTGCCAGTAGAATTACAGGGCGCCATGAGCAGTTCTTC. V usage is TRBV19 and J usage is TRBJ2-1, with D tentatively TRBD1 (6 bases). The CDR3 is 13 amino acids. V was trimmed by 6 bases and J by 8 bases, leaving 14 bases between them. CDR1 is LNHDA, CDR2 SQIVND, per germline (reference sequence). Complete variable domain (other parts from reference TRBV19 and TRBJ2-1): DGGITQSPKYLFRKEGQNVTLSCEQNLNHDAMYWYRQDPGQGLRLIYYSQIVNDFQKGDIAEGYSVSREKKESFPLTVTSAQKNPTAFYLCASRITGRHEQFFGPGTRLTVL.

The chain has TRBV27 and TRBJ2-6; unclear D gene. Per the germline V gene, CDR1 is MNHEY and CDR2 is SMNVEV (reference sequence). The germline V and J ends were trimmed by 7 bases and 1 base, with 5 bases remaining between them. The CDR3 length is 13 residues. In nucleotides, the CDR3 is TGTGCCAGCACCGCATCTGGGGCCAACGTCCTGACTTTC. This codes for CASTASGANVLTF.

This clone was seen just once. V is TRBV5-1 and J is TRBJ2-1; TRBD1 matches at 7 bases. The junction had 3 bases not matched to a gene; V was cut back by 0 bases and J by 6 bases. The CDR3 runs 14 residues. In germline, CDR1 is SGHRS, CDR2 YFSETQ. The CDR3 spells CASSLGDSLNEQFF. The CDR3 region has the DNA TGCGCCAGCAGCTTGGGGGACAGCCTCAATGAGCAGTTCTTC.

The J gene is TRBJ2-7, the V gene TRBV10-3, with D unclear. The CDR3 spans 12 residues. Trimming removed 4 bases from V and 4 bases from J, with 8 bases in between. Germline V gene lookup returns CDR1 ENHRY and CDR2 SYGVKD. The CDR3 DNA reads TGTGCCATCAGTGGGTTGCCTTACGAGCAGTACTTC. Encoded protein: CAISGLPYEQYF.

This clone was found once. The rearrangement links TRBV27 to TRBJ2-7, with no clear D. This CDR3 has 16 amino acids. Germline V gene data show CDR1 as MNHEY and CDR2 as SMNVEV (reference sequence). V was shortened by 5 bases and J by 7 bases, with 24 bases between the two germline ends. This CDR3 reads CASSPIETVVSREQYF. The CDR3 DNA reads as TGTGCCAGCAGTCCGATCGAGACGGTAGTATCCAGGGAGCAGTACTTC.

The DNA for the CDR3 is TGTGCCGGTAATACCGGGACTAGCTCTCGCGAGCAGTACTTC. Translation gives CAGNTGTSSREQYF. This rearrangement joins TRBV2 to TRBJ2-7, with TRBD2 matching 9 bases. The CDR3 contains 14 residues. CDR1 and CDR2 from the germline V gene are SNHLY and FYNNEI. Losses at the gene ends were 11 bases for V and 6 bases for J; bases not matched to a gene: 14. Full variable domain (rest looked up from reference TRBV2 and TRBJ2-7): EPEVTQTPSHQVTQMGQEVILRCVPISNHLYFYWYRQILGQKVEFLVSFYNNEISEKSEIFDDQFSVERPDGSNFTLKIRSTKLEDSAMYFCAGNTGTSSREQYFGPGTRLTVT.

The chain couples TRBV7-9 to TRBJ1-6; D gene uncertain. The CDR3 runs 14 residues. Trimming shortened V by 7 bases and J by 12 bases, and 19 bases separated the two germline ends. From germline, CDR1 is SEHNR and CDR2 FQNEAQ (reference sequence). Here the CDR3 reads CASKPGGPQGPLHF. In nucleotides, the CDR3 is TGTGCCAGCAAGCCCGGAGGGCCGCAAGGACCCCTCCACTTT.